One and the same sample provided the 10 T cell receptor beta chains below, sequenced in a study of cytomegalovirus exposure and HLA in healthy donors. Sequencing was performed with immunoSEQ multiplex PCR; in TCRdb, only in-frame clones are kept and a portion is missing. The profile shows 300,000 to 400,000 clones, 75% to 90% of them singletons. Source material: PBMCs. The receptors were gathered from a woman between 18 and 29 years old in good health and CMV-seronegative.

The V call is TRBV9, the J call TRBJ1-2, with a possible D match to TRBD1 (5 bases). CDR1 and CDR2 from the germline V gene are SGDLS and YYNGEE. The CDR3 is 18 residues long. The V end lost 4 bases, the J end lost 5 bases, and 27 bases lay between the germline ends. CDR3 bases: TGTGCCAGCAGCCCCAGTCATGGGGGGTCATCGTCGTCTTATGGCTACACCTTC. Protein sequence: CASSPSHGGSSSSYGYTF.

The CDR3 loop reads CASSLELYNEKLFF. CDR3 nucleotide sequence: TGCGCCAGCAGCTTAGAGTTATATAATGAAAAACTGTTTTTT. The rearrangement uses TRBV5-1 and TRBJ1-4, with no clear D. Germline V lookup: CDR1 SGHRS, CDR2 YFSETQ. Trimming removed 2 bases at V and 4 bases at J, with 9 bases between. The CDR3 sequence is 14 residues long. The variable domain in full, with the rest retrieved from reference TRBV5-1 and TRBJ1-4, is KAGVTQTPRYLIKTRGQQVTLSCSPISGHRSVSWYQQTPGQGLQFLFEYFSETQRNKGNFPGRFSGRQFSNSRSEMNVSTLELGDSALYLCASSLELYNEKLFFGSGTQLSVL.

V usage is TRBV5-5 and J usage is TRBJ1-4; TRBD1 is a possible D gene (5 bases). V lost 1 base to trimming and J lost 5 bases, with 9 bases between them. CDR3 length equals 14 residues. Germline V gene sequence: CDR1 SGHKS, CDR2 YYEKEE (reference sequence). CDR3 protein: CASSLTGPNEKLFF. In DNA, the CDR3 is TGTGCCAGCAGCTTGACAGGACCGAATGAAAAACTGTTTTTT.

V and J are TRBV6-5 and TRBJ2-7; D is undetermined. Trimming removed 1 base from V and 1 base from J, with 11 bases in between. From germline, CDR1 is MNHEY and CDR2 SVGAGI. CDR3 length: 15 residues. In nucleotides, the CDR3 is TGTGCCAGCAGTTACTTTGGTATAGATTCCTACGAGCAGTACTTC. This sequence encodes CASSYFGIDSYEQYF.

CDR3 bases: TGTGCCAGCTCACCACCAGGGGGTGAGCAGTTCTTC. The encoded protein is CASSPPGGEQFF. The V and J genes are TRBV18 and TRBJ2-1; D may be TRBD1 (6 bases). CDR3 size: 12 residues. Germline CDR1 reads KGHSH; CDR2 reads LQKENI. Trimming cost V 0 bases and J 9 bases, with 6 bases left between them.

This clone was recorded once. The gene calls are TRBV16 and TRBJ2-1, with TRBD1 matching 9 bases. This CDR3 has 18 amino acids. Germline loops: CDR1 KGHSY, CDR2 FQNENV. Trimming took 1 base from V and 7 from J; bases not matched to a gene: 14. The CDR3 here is CASSQLDLGQGFGNEQFF. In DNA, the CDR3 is TGTGCCAGCAGCCAATTGGACTTAGGACAGGGGTTTGGGAATGAGCAGTTCTTC. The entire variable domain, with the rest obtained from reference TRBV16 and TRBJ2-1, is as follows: GEEVAQTPKHLVRGEGQKAKLYCAPIKGHSYVFWYQQVLKNEFKFLISFQNENVFDETGMPKERFSAKCLPNSPCSLEIQATKLEDSAVYFCASSQLDLGQGFGNEQFFGPGTRLTVL.

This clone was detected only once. CDR3 sequence: CASSRGRDILTEAFF. CDR3 coding DNA: TGTGCCAGCAGTAGAGGAAGGGACATATTAACTGAAGCTTTCTTT. This sequence joins TRBV6-5 and TRBJ1-1, with a weak D call TRBD1 (6 bases). The CDR3 is 15 residues long. CDR1 is MNHEY and CDR2 is SVGAGI in the germline V gene. V was pared by 5 bases and J by 5 bases, with 18 bases between.

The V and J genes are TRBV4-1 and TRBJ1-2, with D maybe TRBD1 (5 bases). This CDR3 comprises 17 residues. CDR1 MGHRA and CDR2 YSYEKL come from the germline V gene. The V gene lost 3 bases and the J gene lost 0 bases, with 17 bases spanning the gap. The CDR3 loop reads CASSHSGREASNYGYTF. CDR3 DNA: TGCGCCAGCAGCCATTCTGGCAGGGAGGCCTCTAACTATGGCTACACCTTC.

The CDR3 spells CASRRTGGTSYNSPLHF. CDR3 DNA: TGTGCCAGCAGGAGGACAGGGGGAACTTCCTATAATTCACCCCTCCACTTT. This chain joins TRBV5-6 and TRBJ1-6; 10 bases align to TRBD1. The V segment lost 5 bases and the J segment 1 base; nucleotides outside the gene matches: 6. CDR3 length: 17 amino acids. Germline CDR1 is SGHDT and CDR2 is YYEEEE.

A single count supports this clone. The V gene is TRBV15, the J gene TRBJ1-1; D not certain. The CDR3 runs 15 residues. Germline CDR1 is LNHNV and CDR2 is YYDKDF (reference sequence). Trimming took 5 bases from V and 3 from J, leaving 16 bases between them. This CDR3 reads CATSASQERHTEAFF. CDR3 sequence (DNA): TGTGCCACCAGCGCCTCCCAGGAACGGCACACTGAAGCTTTCTTT.